This passage covers 13 T cell receptor beta chains from one sample sequenced in a study of OX40 agonist ivuxolimab in advanced cancers. Profiled with immunoSEQ multiplex PCR; TCRdb holds only in-frame clones, not every one. The data contain 40,000 to 45,000 clones, 65% to 85% of them singletons. Sequencing used CD4+ or CD8+ T cells sorted from blood, obtained in a trial of the OX40 agonist ivuxolimab. These receptors were taken from an adult with an advanced solid tumor such as melanoma, head and neck, liver or kidney cancer.

This clone was found a few times. This rearrangement joins TRBV4-2 to TRBJ2-7, with TRBD2 matching over 12 bases. Germline V gene data show CDR1 as LGHNA and CDR2 as YNFKEQ. With 4 bases clipped from V and 4 bases from J, the junction kept 2 bases outside the gene matches. There are 14 residues in the CDR3. Here the CDR3 DNA reads TGTGCCAGCAGCCCAGGACTAGCGGGATACGAGCAGTACTTC. This sequence encodes CASSPGLAGYEQYF.

V usage is TRBV4-3 and J usage is TRBJ2-1, with a weak D call TRBD2 (5 bases). CDR3 length: 12 residues. The V end lost 1 base, the J end lost 9 bases, and 7 bases lay between the germline ends. The germline V gene has CDR1 LGHNA and CDR2 YSLEER. The CDR3 protein is CASSQVGGEQFF. In DNA form, the CDR3 reads TGCGCCAGCAGCCAAGTTGGAGGTGAGCAGTTCTTC.

This chain connects TRBV6-1 to TRBJ2-1; no definite D call. V was pared by 0 bases and J by 4 bases, with 10 bases between. This CDR3 contains 15 residues. CDR1 and CDR2 from the germline V gene are MNHNS and SASEGT. The CDR3 DNA is TGTGCCAGCAGTGAAGCCCACGGGTCATACAATGAGCAGTTCTTC. Its translation: CASSEAHGSYNEQFF.

The CDR3 bases are TGTGCCAGCAGCAACCCTTACTCCTACGAGCAGTACTTC. Translated: CASSNPYSYEQYF. The V call is TRBV5-4, the J call TRBJ2-5; D ambiguous. The DNA end favors TRBJ2-7, so the J call may be wrong. The CDR3 runs to 13 residues. Looked up from germline, CDR1 is SGHNT and CDR2 is YYREEE (reference sequence).

This chain links TRBV5-6 with TRBJ2-5, with TRBD2 matching 8 bases. Germline CDR1 reads SGHDT; CDR2 reads YYEEEE. V trimming: 1 base; J trimming: 1 base; junction bases outside the gene matches: 0. The CDR3 runs to 14 residues. The CDR3 spells CASSLTSGQETQYF. Here the CDR3 DNA reads TGTGCCAGCAGCTTGACTAGCGGCCAAGAGACCCAGTACTTC.

This chain connects TRBV5-4 to TRBJ2-7; no clear D gene. This CDR3 spans 13 amino acids. The ends were cut back, 1 base at V and 0 bases at J, with 5 bases in the middle. Germline CDR1 is SGHNT and CDR2 is YYREEE (reference sequence). For the CDR3, the DNA is TGTGCCAGCAGCTTGAGGAGCTCCTACGAGCAGTACTTC. This sequence encodes CASSLRSSYEQYF.

This clone was seen a single time. This sequence joins TRBV19 and TRBJ2-7; TRBD1 or TRBD2 may be the D gene (6 bases each). CDR3 length: 15 residues. Germline V gives CDR1 LNHDA, CDR2 SQIVND (reference sequence). Trimming pared 5 bases from V and 2 bases from J, leaving 16 bases between. CDR3 in DNA: TGTGCCAGTAGTGTCGAGGGGGGCAGTCCCTACGAGCAGTACTTC. Translating gives CASSVEGGSPYEQYF.

V is TRBV18 and J is TRBJ2-1, with D unresolved. Trimming removed 1 base from V and 3 bases from J, with 16 bases in between. From germline, CDR1 is KGHSH and CDR2 LQKENI. This CDR3 contains 17 residues. CDR3 DNA sequence: TGTGCCAGCTCACCACGTCAGCTCGATTACAGCTACAATGAGCAGTTCTTC. It translates to CASSPRQLDYSYNEQFF.

This clone was observed a handful of times. This chain uses TRBV4-2 with TRBJ2-3; D is undetermined. CDR1 is LGHNA and CDR2 is YNFKEQ in the germline V gene. Trimming left V 0 bases short and J 0 bases short, with 4 bases between. CDR3 length: 14 residues. The CDR3 DNA follows: TGTGCCAGCAGCCAAGATAGGAGCACAGATACGCAGTATTTT. Translation: CASSQDRSTDTQYF.

The chain combines TRBV20-1 with TRBJ1-1; possible D gene TRBD1, 5 bases. This CDR3 is built from 11 residues. V was pared by 6 bases and J by 7 bases, with 12 bases between. Germline CDR1 is DFQATT and CDR2 is SNEGSKA (reference sequence). CDR3: CSAPGAVEAFF. The CDR3 nucleotides are TGCAGTGCCCCTGGGGCGGTTGAAGCTTTCTTT.

The chain carries TRBV2 and TRBJ2-1; possibly TRBD1 for D (6 bases). This CDR3 comprises 16 residues. CDR1 SNHLY and CDR2 FYNNEI come from the germline V gene. V was trimmed by 7 bases and J by 0 bases, leaving 16 bases between them. CDR3 nucleotide sequence: TGTGCCAGCACCATCAGGGGCGGGTACTCCTACAATGAGCAGTTCTTC. Translating gives CASTIRGGYSYNEQFF. The full variable domain, in which reference TRBV2 and TRBJ2-1 provide the parts outside the CDR3, is EPEVTQTPSHQVTQMGQEVILRCVPISNHLYFYWYRQILGQKVEFLVSFYNNEISEKSEIFDDQFSVERPDGSNFTLKIRSTKLEDSAMYFCASTIRGGYSYNEQFFGPGTRLTVL.

This clone was observed a single time. This rearrangement joins TRBV6-5 to TRBJ2-5; possible D gene TRBD2, 6 bases. The J call may be wrong; the DNA end is better matched by TRBJ2-7. CDR3 length: 14 residues. The germline V gene has CDR1 MNHEY and CDR2 SVGAGI. The CDR3 coding sequence is TGTGCCAGCAGTTACGGCTCGGGGGCCTACGAGCAGTACTTC. Its translation: CASSYGSGAYEQYF.

The chain uses TRBV5-1 and TRBJ2-7; D is ambiguous. V gave up 0 bases and J gave up 3 bases, with 7 bases separating them. Germline CDR1 SGHRS, CDR2 YFSETQ. This CDR3 region has 13 residues. The CDR3 loop is CASSLGSDYEQYF. The CDR3 nucleotides are TGCGCCAGCAGCTTGGGGTCCGACTACGAGCAGTACTTC. Variable domain in full (rest from reference TRBV5-1 and TRBJ2-7): KAGVTQTPRYLIKTRGQQVTLSCSPISGHRSVSWYQQTPGQGLQFLFEYFSETQRNKGNFPGRFSGRQFSNSRSEMNVSTLELGDSALYLCASSLGSDYEQYFGPGTRLTVT.